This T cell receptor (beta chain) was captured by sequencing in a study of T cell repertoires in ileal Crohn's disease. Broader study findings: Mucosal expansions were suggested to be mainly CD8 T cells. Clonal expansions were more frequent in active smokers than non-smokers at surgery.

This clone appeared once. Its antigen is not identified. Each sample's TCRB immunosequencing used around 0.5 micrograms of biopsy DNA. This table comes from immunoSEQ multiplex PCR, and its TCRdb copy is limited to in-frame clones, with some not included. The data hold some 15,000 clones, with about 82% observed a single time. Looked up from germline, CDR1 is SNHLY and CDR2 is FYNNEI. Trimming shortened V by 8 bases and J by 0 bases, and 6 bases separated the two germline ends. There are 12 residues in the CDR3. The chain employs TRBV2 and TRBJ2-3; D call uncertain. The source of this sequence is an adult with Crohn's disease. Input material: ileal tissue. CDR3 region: CASLTSTDTQYF. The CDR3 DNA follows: TGTGCCAGCCTAACTAGCACAGATACGCAGTATTTT. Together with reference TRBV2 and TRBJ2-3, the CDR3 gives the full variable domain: EPEVTQTPSHQVTQMGQEVILRCVPISNHLYFYWYRQILGQKVEFLVSFYNNEISEKSEIFDDQFSVERPDGSNFTLKIRSTKLEDSAMYFCASLTSTDTQYFGPGTRLTVL.